Presented here are 20 T cell receptor beta chains from one specimen sequenced in a study of blood T cells in healthy people across ages. Primers used in a second PCR of roughly 6 to 12 cycles were a sample-barcoded 5' primer and a J-beta primer mix. TCRdb ran MiXCR on the 5' RACE reads and lists one entry per CDR3 protein. The table lists about 830,000 distinct CDR3 sequences, about 62% of them singletons. Sequenced sample: blood. The receptors here all came from a young man in good health.

This clonotype was found many times. The chain is built from TRBV12-5 and TRBJ2-7; D unclear. V gave up 1 base and J gave up 6 bases, with 13 bases separating them. The CDR3 runs 14 residues. Germline V gene sequence: CDR1 LGHNT, CDR2 FRNRAP. CDR3 sequence: CASGLGSDLTEQYF. The CDR3 nucleotides read TGTGCTAGTGGTTTGGGTTCTGACCTCACCGAGCAGTACTTC.

This rearrangement joins TRBV6-6 to TRBJ2-1; no clear D gene. The CDR3 has 17 amino acids. V shed 2 bases and J shed 0 bases, with 14 bases lying between them. Germline CDR1 MNHNY, CDR2 SVGAGI (reference sequence). CDR3 in DNA: TGTGCCAGCAGTTACGGCGTGGGCGATGGCTCCTACAATGAGCAGTTCTTC. Amino acids: CASSYGVGDGSYNEQFF.

This clonotype turned up a few times. This chain uses TRBV7-2 with TRBJ2-5, with unresolved D. CDR1 and CDR2 (germline): SGHTA, FQGNSA. This CDR3 is built from 14 residues. The V and J ends lost 4 bases and 4 bases respectively, with 13 bases between them. CDR3 residues: CASSYYDMIETQYF. In DNA, the CDR3 is TGTGCCAGCAGCTACTACGACATGATAGAGACCCAGTACTTC.

The chain is built from TRBV7-8 and TRBJ2-3; 14 bases are a match to TRBD2. Germline V gene data show CDR1 as SGHVS and CDR2 as FQNEAQ. The trim removed 5 bases at V and 4 bases at J, leaving 5 bases unmatched. The CDR3 loop spans 16 amino acids. CDR3 sequence: CASSIRLAGGADTQYF. CDR3 DNA sequence: TGTGCCAGCAGCATCCGACTAGCGGGGGGGGCAGATACGCAGTATTTT.

Only a few counts were recorded for this clonotype. V is TRBV20-1 and J is TRBJ2-7; weak D call: TRBD2 (6 bases). The CDR3 is 13 amino acids. Germline values: CDR1 DFQATT, CDR2 SNEGSKA (reference sequence). Trimming left V 6 bases short and J 4 bases short, with 16 bases between. The CDR3 DNA reads as TGCAGTGCCAGCACCGGGACTTGGTACGAGCAGTACTTC. Its translation is CSASTGTWYEQYF.

This chain connects TRBV2 to TRBJ1-2; possibly TRBD1 for D (5 bases). Germline lookup yields CDR1 SNHLY and CDR2 FYNNEI. V gave up 8 bases and J gave up 8 bases, with 15 bases separating them. This CDR3 is 12 amino acids long. For the CDR3, the DNA is TGTGCCAGCGTCCAGGGCCCCGGGGGCTACACCTTC. Encoded protein: CASVQGPGGYTF.

This clonotype has just a few counts. The chain employs TRBV30 and TRBJ2-7; the match to TRBD2 covers 7 bases. The V gene's germline CDR1 is GTSNPN and CDR2 SVGIG (reference sequence). The CDR3 loop spans 14 amino acids. J lost 4 bases, V lost 6 bases, and 12 bases had no gene match. The CDR3 loop reads CACTLGGEAYEQYF. The DNA for the CDR3 is TGTGCCTGCACACTGGGAGGGGAGGCGTACGAGCAGTACTTC. Combining the CDR3 with reference TRBV30 and TRBJ2-7 gives the whole variable domain SQTIHQWPATLVQPVGSPLSLECTVEGTSNPNLYWYRQAAGRGLQLLFYSVGIGQISSEVPQNLSASRPQDRQFILSSKKLLLSDSGFYLCACTLGGEAYEQYFGPGTRLTVT.

The rearrangement links TRBV14 to TRBJ2-5; the match to TRBD2 covers 8 bases. V dropped 10 bases and J dropped 11; count of bases not matched to a gene: 18. The CDR3 is 14 residues long. Germline V gene lookup returns CDR1 SGHDN and CDR2 FVKESK. CDR3 sequence: CATAGAGVHNEQYF. The CDR3 coding sequence is TGTGCCACCGCGGGAGCGGGAGTGCACAATGAGCAGTACTTC.

The chain combines TRBV15 with TRBJ2-1; D gene uncertain. The germline V and J ends were trimmed by 0 bases and 13 bases, with 13 bases remaining between them. The CDR3 extends over 13 amino acids. From germline, CDR1 is LNHNV and CDR2 YYDKDF (reference sequence). DNA for the CDR3: TGTGCCACCAGCAGAGATCTTACATGGGAACAGTTCTTC. Translating it yields CATSRDLTWEQFF.

On this clonotype: The junction departs from the called germline gene at one end, perhaps through a read error. CDR3 nucleotides: TGTGCCAGCAGCTACTCCGGACAGGGAAAAAATGGCTACACCTTC. Protein product: CASSYSGQGKNGYTF. The rearrangement joins TRBV6-2 or TRBV6-3 to TRBJ1-2, with 8 bases aligning to TRBD1. This CDR3 spans 15 amino acids. Germline CDR1 reads MNHEY; CDR2 reads SVGEGT.

This clonotype was detected a few times. The chain joins TRBV15 to TRBJ2-5; 10 nucleotides match TRBD2. The CDR3 is 16 residues long. Germline V CDR1 and CDR2: LNHNV, YYDKDF (reference sequence). V trimming: 0 bases; J trimming: 5 bases; junction bases outside the gene matches: 6. DNA for the CDR3: TGTGCCACCAGCAGAGAACTAGCGGGGTTCCTGGAGACCCAGTACTTC. It is translated as CATSRELAGFLETQYF.

This chain joins TRBV2 and TRBJ2-7; D gene uncertain. The V end lost 6 bases, the J end lost 3 bases, and 9 bases lay between the germline ends. CDR1 is SNHLY, CDR2 FYNNEI, per germline. This CDR3 contains 12 residues. The CDR3 sequence: CASRTDRYEQYF. The CDR3, as DNA: TGTGCCAGCAGGACCGACCGCTACGAGCAGTACTTC.

The J gene is TRBJ2-5, the V gene TRBV20-1, with D hard to call. V was clipped by 7 bases and J by 0 bases, with 24 bases between them. The germline CDR1 and CDR2 sequences are DFQATT and SNEGSKA (reference sequence). This CDR3 has 17 amino acids. This CDR3 reads CSVVETPTKTYQETQYF. The CDR3 DNA reads TGCAGTGTCGTGGAGACACCCACGAAGACGTACCAAGAGACCCAGTACTTC.

The V and J genes are TRBV12-3 or TRBV12-4 and TRBJ2-1; TRBD2 aligns across 7 bases. The CDR3 consists of 14 residues. V was pared by 5 bases and J by 5 bases, with 6 bases of the junction left unmatched. CDR3 bases: TGTGCCAGCAGTACCCCAGCGGGGAACAATGAGCAGTTCTTC. Translating gives CASSTPAGNNEQFF.

As DNA, the CDR3 is TGTGCCAGCAGCTTACCTAGTATTGAGCAGTTCTTC. Encoded protein: CASSLPSIEQFF. The V gene is TRBV7-2, the J gene TRBJ2-1; D ambiguous. The CDR3 loop spans 12 amino acids. The germline CDR1 and CDR2 sequences are SGHTA and FQGNSA. V was clipped by 2 bases and J by 9 bases, with 8 bases between them.

This clonotype has a count of ten or more. J is TRBJ2-7 and V is TRBV7-2; a weak D match, TRBD2 (5 bases). The CDR3 contains 15 residues. Germline lookup yields CDR1 SGHTA and CDR2 FQGNSA. The V gene lost 4 bases and the J gene lost 2 bases, with 15 bases spanning the gap. The chain's CDR3 is CASSSDYLRAYEQYF. DNA for the CDR3: TGTGCCAGCAGCTCCGACTACCTAAGAGCCTACGAGCAGTACTTC.

The chain is built from TRBV29-1 and TRBJ1-2; 8 nucleotides line up with TRBD1. Losses at the gene ends were 3 bases for V and 8 bases for J; bases not matched to a gene: 14. CDR1 is SQVTM and CDR2 is ANQGSEA in the germline V gene. The CDR3 loop spans 15 amino acids. The CDR3 coding sequence is TGCAGCGTTGAGAGGCCAGGGGGCGGAGTTGAAGGCTACACCTTC. Its protein is CSVERPGGGVEGYTF.

The chain has TRBV6-2 or TRBV6-3 and TRBJ2-6, with 9 positions matching TRBD1. This CDR3 has 19 amino acids. In germline, CDR1 is MNHEY, CDR2 SVGEGT. With 7 bases clipped from V and 0 bases from J, the junction kept 13 bases outside the gene matches. CDR3 sequence: CASNFHRGPESSGANVLTF. For the CDR3, the DNA is TGTGCCAGCAATTTCCACAGGGGGCCCGAGAGCTCTGGGGCCAACGTCCTGACTTTC.

The chain combines TRBV29-1 with TRBJ2-5; the match to TRBD1 covers 7 bases. The J call may be faulty, since TRBJ2-7 better matches the DNA end. The CDR3 is 12 residues long. In germline, CDR1 is SQVTM, CDR2 ANQGSEA. CDR3 sequence reads: CSVEAGGYEQYF. The CDR3 DNA reads as TGCAGCGTTGAGGCAGGGGGCTACGAGCAGTACTTC.

This clonotype has just one count. The CDR3 DNA reads as TGCGCCAGCAGCCAAGTTCCCTATTCCTACAATGAGCAGTTCTTC. Translating it yields CASSQVPYSYNEQFF. This sequence joins TRBV4-1 and TRBJ2-1, with no clear D. This CDR3 contains 15 residues. Germline CDR1 reads MGHRA; CDR2 reads YSYEKL. Trimming cost V 1 base and J 1 base, with 8 bases left between them.